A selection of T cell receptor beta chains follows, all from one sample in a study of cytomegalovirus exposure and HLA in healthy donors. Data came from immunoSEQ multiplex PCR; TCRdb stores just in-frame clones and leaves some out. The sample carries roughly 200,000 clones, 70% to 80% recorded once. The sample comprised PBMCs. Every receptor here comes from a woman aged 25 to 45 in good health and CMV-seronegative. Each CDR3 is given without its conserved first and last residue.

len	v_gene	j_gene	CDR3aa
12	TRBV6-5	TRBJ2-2	ASSLSGNTGELF
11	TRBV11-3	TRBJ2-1	ASSPRGGGEQF
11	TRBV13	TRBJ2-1	ASRSTGGDEQF
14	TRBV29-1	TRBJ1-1	SVVPGQGEMNTEAF
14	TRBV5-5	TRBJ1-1	ASSLLPGTGNTEAF
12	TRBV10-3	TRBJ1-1	AISVYRESTEAF
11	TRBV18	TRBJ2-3	ASSQGAADTQY
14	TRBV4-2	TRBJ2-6	ASSHEPGSGANVLT
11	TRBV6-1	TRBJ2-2	ASMGRDTGELF
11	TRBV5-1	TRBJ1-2	ASSRDSNYGYP
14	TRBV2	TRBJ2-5	ASSEGLAGPRGTQY
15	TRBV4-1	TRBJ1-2	ASSQESGRILSYGYT
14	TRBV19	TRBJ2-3	ASSSSGGSLGGTQY
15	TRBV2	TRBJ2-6	ASSVTGVPSGANVLT
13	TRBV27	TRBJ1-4	ASSLTTGINEKLF
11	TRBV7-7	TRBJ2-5	ASSFGLAATQY
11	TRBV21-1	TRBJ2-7	ASLPSRGYEQY
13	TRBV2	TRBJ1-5	ASSTGTGRNQPQH
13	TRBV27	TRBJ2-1	ASSSLAGGRNEQF
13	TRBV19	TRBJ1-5	ASSSDREALQPQH
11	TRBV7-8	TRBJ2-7	ASSFNREYEQY
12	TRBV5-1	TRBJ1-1	ASSLYWANTEAF
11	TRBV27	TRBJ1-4	ASSGQGGEKLF
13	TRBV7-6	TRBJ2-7	ASSPTSGLPYEQY
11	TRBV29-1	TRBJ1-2	GAEVAQGGIYT
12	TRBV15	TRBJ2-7	ATSTRRSGDEQY
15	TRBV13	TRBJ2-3	ASSLRGGPSSTDTQY
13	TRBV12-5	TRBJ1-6	ASGDPGTGDSPLH
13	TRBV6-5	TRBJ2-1	ASSTPGQVVYEQF
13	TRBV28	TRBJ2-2	ASTELAGGTGELF
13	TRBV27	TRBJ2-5	ASSLYRVGQETQY
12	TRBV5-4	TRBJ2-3	ASSSGQGTDTQY
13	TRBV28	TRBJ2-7	ASSPPGQGSHEQY
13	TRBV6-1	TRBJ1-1	ASSRGTEVNTEAF
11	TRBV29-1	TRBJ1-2	SAAGQGNYGYP
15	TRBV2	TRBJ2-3	ASSRIDRGGGTDTQY
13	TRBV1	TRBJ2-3	TSSQWPAGMDTQY
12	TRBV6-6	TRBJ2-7	ASSWPGQGAEQY
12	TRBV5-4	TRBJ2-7	ASSLLLAGHEQY
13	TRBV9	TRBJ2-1	ASSVDLATYNEQF
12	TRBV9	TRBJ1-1	ASSPTLGQSEAF
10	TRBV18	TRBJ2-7	ASSPSSYEQY
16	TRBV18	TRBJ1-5	ASSPPVSHRGLRQPQH
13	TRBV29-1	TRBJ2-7	SVTGYKDPTYEQY